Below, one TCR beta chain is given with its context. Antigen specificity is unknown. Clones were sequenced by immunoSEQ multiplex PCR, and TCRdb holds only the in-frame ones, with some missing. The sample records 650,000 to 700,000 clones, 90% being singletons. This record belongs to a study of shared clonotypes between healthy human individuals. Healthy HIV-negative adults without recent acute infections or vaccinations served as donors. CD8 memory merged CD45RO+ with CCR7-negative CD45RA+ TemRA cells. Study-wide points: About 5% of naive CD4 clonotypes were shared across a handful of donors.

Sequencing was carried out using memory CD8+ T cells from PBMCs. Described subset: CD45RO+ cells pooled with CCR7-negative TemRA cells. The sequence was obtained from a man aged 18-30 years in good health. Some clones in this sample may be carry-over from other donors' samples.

The CDR3 spells CASSVEGDSGNTIYF. CDR3 sequence (DNA): TGTGCCAGCAGCGTAGAGGGGGACTCTGGAAACACCATATATTTT. This chain connects TRBV9 to TRBJ1-3; perhaps TRBD1 as D (6 bases). Looked up from germline, CDR1 is SGDLS and CDR2 is YYNGEE. The germline V and J ends were trimmed by 0 bases and 0 bases, with 7 bases remaining between them. The CDR3 covers 15 residues.